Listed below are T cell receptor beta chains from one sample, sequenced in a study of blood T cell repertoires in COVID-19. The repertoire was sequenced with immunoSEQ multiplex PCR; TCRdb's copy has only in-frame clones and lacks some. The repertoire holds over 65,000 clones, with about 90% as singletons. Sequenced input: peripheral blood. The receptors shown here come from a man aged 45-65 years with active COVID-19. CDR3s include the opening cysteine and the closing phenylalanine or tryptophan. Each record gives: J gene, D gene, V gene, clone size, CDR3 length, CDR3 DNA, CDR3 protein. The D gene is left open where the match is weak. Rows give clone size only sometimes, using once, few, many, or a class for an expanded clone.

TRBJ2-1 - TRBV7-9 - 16 TGTGCCAGCAGCAGGGGTGCGGGGCGGGTCTACAATGAGCAGTTCTTC CASSRGAGRVYNEQFF
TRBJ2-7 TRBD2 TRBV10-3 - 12 TGTGCCATCACAAGCGGGAGTTACGAGCAGTACTTC CAITSGSYEQYF
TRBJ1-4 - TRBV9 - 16 TGTGCCAGCAGCGTAGACCCGGCAGGCGCGAATGAAAAACTGTTTTTT CASSVDPAGANEKLFF
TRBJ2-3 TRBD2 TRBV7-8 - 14 TGTGCCAGCAGCCTGAGCGGGACGGTAGATACGCAGTATTTT CASSLSGTVDTQYF
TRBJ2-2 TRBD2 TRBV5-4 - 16 TGTGCCAGCAGCGGGCCGACTAGCGAGAACACCGGGGAGCTGTTTTTT CASSGPTSENTGELFF
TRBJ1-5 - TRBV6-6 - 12 TGTGCCAGCAGTTCAGGCGCAGGGGTCCAGCATTTT CASSSGAGVQHF
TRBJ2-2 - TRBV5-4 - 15 TGTGCCAGCAGCTTGGGGGCCACGAACACCGGGGAGCTGTTTTTT CASSLGATNTGELFF
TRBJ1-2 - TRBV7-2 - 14 TGTGCCAGCAGCTTATCTGGGGGAGGCTATGGCTACACCTTC CASSLSGGGYGYTF
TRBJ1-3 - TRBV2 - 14 TGTGCCAGCAGTAGGGAGAACCGTGGAAACACCATATATTTT CASSRENRGNTIYF
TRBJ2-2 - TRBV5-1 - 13 TGCGCCAGCAGCGCCCAGGGCACCGGGGAGCTGTTTTTT CASSAQGTGELFF
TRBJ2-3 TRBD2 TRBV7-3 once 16 TGTGCCAGCAGCGCCGGGACTAGCGTTAGCACAGATACGCAGTATTTT CASSAGTSVSTDTQYF
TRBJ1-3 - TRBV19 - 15 TGTGCCAGTAGCACCGGGACACTAAAAGGAAACACCATATATTTT CASSTGTLKGNTIYF
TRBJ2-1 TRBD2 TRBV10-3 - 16 TGTGCCATCAGTCTATCCTCTAGCGGGGGGGGAAGGGAGCAGTTCTTC CAISLSSSGGGREQFF
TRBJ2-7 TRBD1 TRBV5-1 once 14 TGCGCCAGCAGCAAAGACAGGGGACCCTACGAGCAGTACTTC CASSKDRGPYEQYF